This T cell receptor beta chain was obtained from a study of regulatory T cells. Primers: 52 TRBV forward and 13 TRBJ reverse. Profiled with immunoSEQ multiplex PCR; TCRdb holds only in-frame clones, not every one. The sample carries tens of thousands of clones, 90% to 95% recorded once. V lost 10 bases and J 3 bases, leaving 16 bases between the germline ends. This CDR3 comprises 13 residues. Germline CDR1 is MDHEN and CDR2 is SYDVKM. Points from the study as a whole: Patient CD8+ T cells trended toward lower Shannon entropy than controls. Skewed V and J usage and few unique V-J pairs marked patient repertoires, most in Tregs.

With regard to this clone: What it recognizes is unknown.

Autoimmunity was present in every CD3G-deficient patient, worse in two. Patients, 2 to 39 years old, had expanded memory T-cell proportions. Sequenced sample: CD8+ T cells sorted from blood. This receptor was obtained from a child aged 2 to 10 with CD3G deficiency. The chain carries TRBV28 and TRBJ2-7; maybe TRBD1 (6 bases). This chain's CDR3 is CAIQGPPNYEQYF. The CDR3 nucleotides are TGTGCCATCCAGGGGCCCCCCAACTACGAGCAGTACTTC.